The T cell receptor beta chain under discussion was sequenced for a study of T cell repertoires in cytomegalovirus infection. Whole-study context: Public TCR beta signatures were indicative of both CMV infection and a matching HLA type.

TCRdb passed the reads through MiXCR, listing each CDR3 protein once. Altogether about 180,000 distinct CDR3 sequences are present, roughly 14% being singletons, with the ten largest covering 27%. This clonotype appeared a few times. Its specificity is unknown. Study-level findings and limits: It was HLA-C-restricted CMV-specific TCR beta clonotypes that dominated the response ex vivo.

The CDR3 runs to 12 residues. Germline V gene data show CDR1 as SEHNR and CDR2 as FQNEAQ (reference sequence). The V and J ends lost 5 bases and 10 bases respectively, with 12 bases between them. The TCR comes from a human donor in good health (CMV status not recorded). Some clones in this sample may be carry-over from other donors' samples. The sequencing input was PBMCs. This chain uses TRBV7-9 with TRBJ2-1; possibly TRBD1 for D (6 bases). Written as DNA, the CDR3 is TGTGCCAGCAGCCGGGACAACCAAGAGCAGTTCTTC. It is translated as CASSRDNQEQFF.